One sample yielded the 26 T cell receptor beta chains listed below, sequenced in a study of identical twins. TCRdb fed the 5' RACE reads into MiXCR, producing one record per CDR3 protein. The sample contains 350,000 to 500,000 distinct CDR3 sequences, 15% to 20% of which appear only once. The sequenced sample was naive T cells sorted from blood. These receptors were obtained from a man aged 45-60 years in good health.

The rearrangement joins TRBV12-3 or TRBV12-4 to TRBJ1-4, with unresolved D. The CDR3 is made up of 14 amino acids. The germline V and J ends were trimmed by 3 bases and 7 bases, with 12 bases remaining between them. In DNA, the CDR3 is TGTGCCAGCAGTTTTCGCCAAGCGGGTGAAAAACTGTTTTTT. Its translation: CASSFRQAGEKLFF.

This clonotype has a count of ten or more. V and J are TRBV10-3 and TRBJ2-7; tentative D call: TRBD2 (5 bases). The CDR3 is 14 residues long. V was cut by 2 bases and J by 2 bases, with 10 bases left in between. CDR1 and CDR2 from the germline V gene are ENHRY and SYGVKD. CDR3 residues: CAISEEGRPYEQYF. In DNA, the CDR3 is TGTGCCATCAGTGAGGAGGGCAGGCCCTACGAGCAGTACTTC.

This clonotype was recorded at least ten times. This chain joins TRBV10-3 and TRBJ1-6; D unresolved. The CDR3 covers 12 residues. Per germline, CDR1 ENHRY and CDR2 SYGVKD. Trimming took 10 bases from V and 7 from J, leaving 11 bases between them. The CDR3 sequence is CATRTGNSPLHF. Here the CDR3 DNA reads TGTGCCACCCGGACGGGAAATTCACCCCTCCACTTT.

In this sample, this clonotype turned up many times. V usage is TRBV7-8 and J usage is TRBJ2-7, with no clear D. V shed 5 bases and J shed 2 bases, with 13 bases lying between them. There are 14 residues in the CDR3. The germline CDR1 and CDR2 sequences are SGHVS and FQNEAQ. CDR3 sequence (DNA): TGTGCCAGCAGCCCCAGTAGGTTGGCCTACGAGCAGTACTTC. This sequence encodes CASSPSRLAYEQYF.

This clonotype was recorded many times. The chain recombines TRBV10-3 with TRBJ1-4, with 7 bases lining up with TRBD1. The junction had 8 bases not matched to a gene; V was cut back by 6 bases and J by 4 bases. In germline, CDR1 is ENHRY, CDR2 SYGVKD. This CDR3 has 15 amino acids. CDR3 sequence: CAISNAAGGNEKLFF. The DNA for the CDR3 is TGTGCCATCAGCAACGCGGCAGGGGGTAATGAAAAACTGTTTTTT.

This clonotype appeared a few times. The V call is TRBV5-5, the J call TRBJ2-1; TRBD2 matches at 12 bases. The CDR3 spans 16 residues. Per germline, CDR1 SGHKS and CDR2 YYEKEE (reference sequence). The V and J ends lost 0 bases and 11 bases, in that order; junction bases with no gene match: 9. This CDR3 reads CASSLGLAGDFAQQFF. The CDR3 DNA reads as TGTGCCAGCAGCTTGGGACTAGCGGGGGACTTCGCGCAGCAGTTCTTC.

Remarks on this clonotype: With a much larger clone just one base away, this may be a read error. The chain is built from TRBV20-1 and TRBJ2-5; 7 bases match TRBD1. Germline-derived CDR1 and CDR2 are DFQATT and SNEGSKA (reference sequence). The CDR3 is 12 residues long. CDR3 DNA sequence: TGCAGTGCTTCGACAGGGAGAGAGACCCGGTACTTC. It codes for CSASTGRETRYF.

The chain links TRBV11-2 to TRBJ2-1, with 8 bases that match TRBD2. This CDR3 has 15 amino acids. Germline lookup yields CDR1 SGHAT and CDR2 FQNNGV. V lost 4 bases to trimming and J lost 5 bases; unmatched junction nucleotides: 7. The CDR3 reads CASSSGTRGDNEQFF. In DNA form, the CDR3 reads TGTGCCAGCAGCTCGGGGACTAGGGGAGACAATGAGCAGTTCTTC.

The genes are TRBV5-1 and TRBJ2-3, with 8 nucleotides matching TRBD2. In germline, CDR1 is SGHRS, CDR2 YFSETQ. The CDR3 contains 18 residues. With V trimmed by 0 bases and J by 4 bases, 13 bases remained unmatched. The CDR3 region has the DNA TGCGCCAGCAGCTTGGTTGGTCTAGCGGGTTACCTTCCAGATACGCAGTATTTT. Translated: CASSLVGLAGYLPDTQYF.

This clonotype has a handful of counts. This chain connects TRBV7-8 to TRBJ2-5; 8 bases fit TRBD1. From germline, CDR1 is SGHVS and CDR2 FQNEAQ. With V trimmed by 1 base and J by 4 bases, 5 bases remained unmatched. The CDR3 runs to 15 residues. CDR3 region: CASSLVVRGPETQYF. Written as DNA, the CDR3 is TGTGCCAGCAGCTTAGTAGTCAGGGGGCCAGAGACCCAGTACTTC.

The table lists this clonotype with a few counts. The DNA for the CDR3 is TGCGCCAGCAGCTTGGATGCGGGCACAGATACGCAGTATTTT. Its translation is CASSLDAGTDTQYF. This chain joins TRBV5-1 and TRBJ2-3; no definite D call. The ends were cut back, 0 bases at V and 1 base at J, with 6 bases in the middle. The germline V gene encodes CDR1 SGHRS and CDR2 YFSETQ. This CDR3 spans 14 amino acids.

This clonotype was seen at least ten times. The CDR3 here is CASSPRHDSYEQYF. CDR3 sequence (DNA): TGTGCCAGCAGTCCACGGCACGACTCCTACGAGCAGTACTTC. The rearrangement uses TRBV12-3 or TRBV12-4 and TRBJ2-7; D call uncertain. With 5 bases removed from V and 0 bases from J, the gap between germline ends came to 11 bases. The CDR3 length is 14 residues.

At least ten counts were recorded for this clonotype. The chain has TRBV3-1 and TRBJ1-4; D is uncertain. Trimming stripped 2 bases from V and 5 bases from J, with 9 bases between. The CDR3 consists of 14 residues. Germline V gene lookup returns CDR1 LGHDT and CDR2 YNNKEL (reference sequence). This chain's CDR3 is CASSQRTQNEKLFF. CDR3 nucleotides: TGTGCCAGCAGCCAACGGACCCAAAATGAAAAACTGTTTTTT.

The J gene is TRBJ1-5, the V gene TRBV4-2; D perhaps matches TRBD1 (5 bases). V was trimmed by 1 base and J by 5 bases, leaving 12 bases between them. This CDR3 contains 15 residues. Germline assignment: CDR1 LGHNA and CDR2 YNFKEQ. The CDR3 DNA sequence: TGTGCCAGCAGCCAAGTTGGGGGTGGCGATCAGCCCCAGCATTTT. This sequence encodes CASSQVGGGDQPQHF.

This clonotype has only a few counts. The J gene is TRBJ2-1, the V gene TRBV7-2, with a possible D match to TRBD1 (5 bases). The CDR3 runs 13 residues. Deletions cut 4 bases from V and 2 bases from J, with 6 bases between. The germline V gene encodes CDR1 SGHTA and CDR2 FQGNSA. For the CDR3, the DNA is TGTGCCAGCAGCTCGGACACCTACAATGAGCAGTTCTTC. Protein: CASSSDTYNEQFF.

The chain couples TRBV6-2 or TRBV6-3 to TRBJ2-4, with D unclear. The germline V and J ends were trimmed by 2 bases and 3 bases, with 11 bases remaining between them. The CDR3 runs to 15 residues. CDR1 and CDR2 (germline): MNHEY, SVGEGT. The CDR3 loop reads CASSYGGVLKNIQYF. For the CDR3, the DNA is TGTGCCAGCAGTTACGGTGGGGTTCTCAAAAACATTCAGTACTTC.

This clonotype was recorded at least ten times. One end of the junction is discordant with germline, which a read error may explain. This rearrangement joins TRBV5-1 to TRBJ1-1; D call uncertain. Germline CDR1 is SGHRS and CDR2 is YFSETQ. CDR3 length: 14 amino acids. CDR3 coding DNA: TGCGCCAGCAGCTTGGGCGGCCAGAACGCTGAAGCTTTCTTT. It is translated as CASSLGGQNAEAFF.

This clonotype was seen at least ten times. V usage is TRBV20-1 and J usage is TRBJ2-7; D might be TRBD2 (6 bases). In germline, CDR1 is DFQATT, CDR2 SNEGSKA (reference sequence). Between the trimmed V and J ends, which lost 6 bases and 3 bases, there was a span of 9 bases. This CDR3 is built from 11 residues. As DNA, the CDR3 is TGCAGTGCCTCGCGGGACTACGAGCAGTACTTC. Translation: CSASRDYEQYF.

This clonotype has more than one count but fewer than ten. The rearrangement joins TRBV30 to TRBJ2-7, with D perhaps given as TRBD1 or TRBD2 (5 bases each). Trimming cost V 0 bases and J 0 bases, with 15 bases left between them. The CDR3 has 16 amino acids. CDR1 is GTSNPN, CDR2 SVGIG, per germline (reference sequence). CDR3 sequence (DNA): TGTGCCTGGAGTGTACTTGGGACCGTGAGCTCCTACGAGCAGTACTTC. Amino acids: CAWSVLGTVSSYEQYF.

This chain joins TRBV29-1 and TRBJ1-2, with TRBD1 identical over 8 bases. J was trimmed by 8 bases and V by 7 bases; bases with no gene match: 12. Germline V lookup: CDR1 SQVTM, CDR2 ANQGSEA. The CDR3 sequence is 13 residues long. CDR3 DNA: TGCAGCGCTGGGGGACAGGTTTACGGGGGCTACACCTTC. Its translation is CSAGGQVYGGYTF.

In its sample, this clonotype was seen many times. The chain recombines TRBV20-1 with TRBJ2-1; 14 nucleotides line up with TRBD2. The germline V gene encodes CDR1 DFQATT and CDR2 SNEGSKA (reference sequence). This CDR3 is 15 amino acids long. V gave up 6 bases and J gave up 1 base; unmatched junction bases: 2. The CDR3 bases are TGCAGTGCATGGACTAGCGGGAGGTCCTACAATGAGCAGTTCTTC. Translation: CSAWTSGRSYNEQFF.

The chain carries TRBV25-1 and TRBJ2-1; tentatively, D is TRBD1 or TRBD2 (5 bases each). Germline assignment: CDR1 MGHDK and CDR2 SYGVNS. The CDR3 spans 13 residues. V was cut by 4 bases and J by 12 bases, with 16 bases left in between. The CDR3 here is CASSVRRDGGQFF. The CDR3 coding sequence is TGTGCCAGCAGTGTTCGCCGGGACGGAGGGCAGTTCTTC.

In its sample, this clonotype was seen many times. The chain employs TRBV3-1 and TRBJ2-3, with 7 bases lining up with TRBD2. Germline loops: CDR1 LGHDT, CDR2 YNNKEL (reference sequence). Trimming at V came to 4 bases and at J to 2 bases, leaving 6 bases not matched to a gene. The CDR3 has 15 residues. CDR3 in DNA: TGTGCCAGCAGCCGCCGGGACTACGTCACAGATACGCAGTATTTT. Its protein product is CASSRRDYVTDTQYF.

The V and J genes are TRBV12-3 or TRBV12-4 and TRBJ1-1; no firm D call. The V end was cut by 1 base, the J end by 7 bases, with 13 bases between. This CDR3 comprises 14 residues. The CDR3 here is CASSLDVPGREAFF. The CDR3 DNA reads TGTGCCAGCAGTTTAGATGTTCCCGGACGTGAAGCTTTCTTT.

The gene calls are TRBV29-1 and TRBJ2-7; D ambiguous. Germline values: CDR1 SQVTM, CDR2 ANQGSEA. This CDR3 has 12 amino acids. Trimming took 6 bases from V and 0 from J, leaving 9 bases between them. CDR3 nucleotide sequence: TGCAGCGTAAGACGCAACTCCTACGAGCAGTACTTC. This gives the protein CSVRRNSYEQYF.

This clonotype was counted only a few times. The chain uses TRBV6-2 or TRBV6-3 and TRBJ2-7, with D unclear. Trimming left V 7 bases short and J 2 bases short, with 9 bases between. The CDR3 contains 12 residues. Germline V gives CDR1 MNHEY, CDR2 SVGEGT. The CDR3 nucleotides are TGTGCCAGCAAAGTCGGCGCCTACGAGCAGTACTTC. Translated: CASKVGAYEQYF.